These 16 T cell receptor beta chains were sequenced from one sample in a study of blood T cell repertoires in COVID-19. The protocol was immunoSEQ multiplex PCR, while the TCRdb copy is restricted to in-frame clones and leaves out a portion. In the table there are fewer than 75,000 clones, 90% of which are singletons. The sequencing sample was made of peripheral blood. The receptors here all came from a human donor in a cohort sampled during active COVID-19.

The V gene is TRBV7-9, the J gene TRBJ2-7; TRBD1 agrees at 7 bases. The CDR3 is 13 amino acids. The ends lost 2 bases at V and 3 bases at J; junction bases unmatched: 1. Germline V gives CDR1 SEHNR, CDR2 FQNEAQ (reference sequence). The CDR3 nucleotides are TGTGCCAGCAGCTTATCAGGGGGCTACGAGCAGTACTTC. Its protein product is CASSLSGGYEQYF.

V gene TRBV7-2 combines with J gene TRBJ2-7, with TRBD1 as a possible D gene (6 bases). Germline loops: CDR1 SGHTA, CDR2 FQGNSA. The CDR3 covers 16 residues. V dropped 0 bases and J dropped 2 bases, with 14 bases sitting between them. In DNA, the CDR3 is TGTGCCAGCAGCTTAGCGGGAAGGACAGTGGCCTACGAGCAGTACTTC. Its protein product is CASSLAGRTVAYEQYF.

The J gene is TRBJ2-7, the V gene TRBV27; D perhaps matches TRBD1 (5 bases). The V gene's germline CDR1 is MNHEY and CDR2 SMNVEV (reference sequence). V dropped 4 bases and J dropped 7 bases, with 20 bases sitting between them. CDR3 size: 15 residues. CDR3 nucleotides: TGTGCCAGCAGTTCCAAGGACACACGAAGTGGGGAGCAGTACTTC. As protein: CASSSKDTRSGEQYF.

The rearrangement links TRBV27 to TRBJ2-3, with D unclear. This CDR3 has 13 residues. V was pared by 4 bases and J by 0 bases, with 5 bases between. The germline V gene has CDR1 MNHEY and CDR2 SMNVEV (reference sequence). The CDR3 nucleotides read TGTGCCAGCAGTTCCTCTAGCACAGATACGCAGTATTTT. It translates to CASSSSSTDTQYF.

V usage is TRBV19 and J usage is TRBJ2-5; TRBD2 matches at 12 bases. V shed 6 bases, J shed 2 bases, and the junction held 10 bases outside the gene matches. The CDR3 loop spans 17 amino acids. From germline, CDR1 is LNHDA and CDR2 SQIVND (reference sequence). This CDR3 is CASSRGLAGIRQETQYF. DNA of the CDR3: TGTGCCAGTAGCAGAGGACTAGCGGGAATTCGTCAAGAGACCCAGTACTTC.

In nucleotides, the CDR3 is TGTGCCAGCAGCACCTCAGGGGGCGTGCCGGGGAAGACCCAGTACTTC. It specifies CASSTSGGVPGKTQYF. The chain carries TRBV27 and TRBJ2-5, with 8 nucleotides matching TRBD1. The CDR3 has 16 residues. The germline gives CDR1 MNHEY, CDR2 SMNVEV (reference sequence). V was pared by 6 bases and J by 6 bases, with 15 bases of the junction left unmatched.

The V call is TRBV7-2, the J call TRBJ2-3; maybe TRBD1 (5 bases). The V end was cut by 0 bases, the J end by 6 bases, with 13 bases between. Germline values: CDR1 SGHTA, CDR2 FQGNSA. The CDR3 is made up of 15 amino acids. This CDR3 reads CASSLAARESDTQYF. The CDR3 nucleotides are TGTGCCAGCAGCTTAGCTGCCAGGGAAAGCGATACGCAGTATTTT.

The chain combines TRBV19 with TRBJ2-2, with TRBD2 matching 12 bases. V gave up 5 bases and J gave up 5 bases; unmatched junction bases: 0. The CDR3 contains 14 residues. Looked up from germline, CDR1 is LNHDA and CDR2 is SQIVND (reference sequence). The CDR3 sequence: CASSGTSGTGELFF. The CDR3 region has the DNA TGTGCCAGTAGTGGGACTAGCGGGACCGGGGAGCTGTTTTTT.

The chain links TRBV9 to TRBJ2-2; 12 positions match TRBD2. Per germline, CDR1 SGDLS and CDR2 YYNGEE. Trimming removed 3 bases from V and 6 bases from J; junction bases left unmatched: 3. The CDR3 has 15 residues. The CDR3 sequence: CASSGTSGNPGELFF. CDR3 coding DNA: TGTGCCAGCAGCGGGACTAGCGGGAATCCCGGGGAGCTGTTTTTT.

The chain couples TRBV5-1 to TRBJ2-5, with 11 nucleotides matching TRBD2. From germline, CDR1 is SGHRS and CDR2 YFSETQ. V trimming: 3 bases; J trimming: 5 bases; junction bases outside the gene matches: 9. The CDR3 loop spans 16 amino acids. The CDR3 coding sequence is TGCGCCAGCAGCTATGGAACTAGCGGGAGCATCGAGACCCAGTACTTC. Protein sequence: CASSYGTSGSIETQYF.

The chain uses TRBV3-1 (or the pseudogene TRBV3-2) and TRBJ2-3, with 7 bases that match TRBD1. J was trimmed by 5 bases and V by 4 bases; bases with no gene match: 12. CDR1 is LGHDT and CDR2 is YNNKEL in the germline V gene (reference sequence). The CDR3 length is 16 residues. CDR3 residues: CASSPHLRQGEDTQYF. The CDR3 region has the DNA TGTGCCAGCAGCCCTCACCTTCGACAGGGTGAAGATACGCAGTATTTT.

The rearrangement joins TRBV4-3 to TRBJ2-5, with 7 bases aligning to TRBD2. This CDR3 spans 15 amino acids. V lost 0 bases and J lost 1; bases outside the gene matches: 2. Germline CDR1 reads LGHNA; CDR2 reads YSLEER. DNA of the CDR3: TGCGCCAGCAGCCAAGATCGCGGGGGCCAAGAGACCCAGTACTTC. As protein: CASSQDRGGQETQYF.

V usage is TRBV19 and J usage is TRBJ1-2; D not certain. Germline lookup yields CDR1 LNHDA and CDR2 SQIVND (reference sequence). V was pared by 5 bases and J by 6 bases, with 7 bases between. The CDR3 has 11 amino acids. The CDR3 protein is CASSREDGYTF. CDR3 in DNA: TGTGCCAGTAGTCGCGAGGATGGCTACACCTTC. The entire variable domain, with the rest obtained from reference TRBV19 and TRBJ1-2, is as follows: DGGITQSPKYLFRKEGQNVTLSCEQNLNHDAMYWYRQDPGQGLRLIYYSQIVNDFQKGDIAEGYSVSREKKESFPLTVTSAQKNPTAFYLCASSREDGYTFGSGTRLTVV.

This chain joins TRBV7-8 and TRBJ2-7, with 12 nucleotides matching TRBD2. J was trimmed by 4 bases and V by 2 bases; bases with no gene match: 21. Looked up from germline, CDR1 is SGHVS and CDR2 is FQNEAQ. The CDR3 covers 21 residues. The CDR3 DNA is TGTGCCAGCAGCTTATCGACACCCCGGGGGCTAGCGGGAGGGCCTAAGTACGAGCAGTACTTC. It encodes CASSLSTPRGLAGGPKYEQYF.

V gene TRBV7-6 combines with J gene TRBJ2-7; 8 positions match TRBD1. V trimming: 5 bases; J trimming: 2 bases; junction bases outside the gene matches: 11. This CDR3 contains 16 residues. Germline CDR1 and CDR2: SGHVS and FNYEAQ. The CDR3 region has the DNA TGTGCCAGCAGCCCCTCCCCCGGACAGGGAACCTACGAGCAGTACTTC. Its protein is CASSPSPGQGTYEQYF.

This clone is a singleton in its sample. The CDR3 DNA reads as TGTGCCAGCAGCTTAATAGGACAGGGGAACCAAGAGACCCAGTACTTC. Protein product: CASSLIGQGNQETQYF. The chain joins TRBV7-2 to TRBJ2-5, with 9 bases identical to TRBD1. Germline CDR1 is SGHTA and CDR2 is FQGNSA. CDR3 length: 16 residues. Unmatched junction bases numbered 4, after V lost 2 bases and J lost 0 bases. Complete variable domain (other parts from reference TRBV7-2 and TRBJ2-5): GAGVSQSPSNKVTEKGKDVELRCDPISGHTALYWYRQSLGQGLEFLIYFQGNSAPDKSGLPSDRFSAERTGGSVSTLTIQRTQQEDSAVYLCASSLIGQGNQETQYFGPGTRLLVL.